This T cell receptor (beta chain) originates from a study of blood T cell repertoires in COVID-19. Study background: The United States, Italy and Spain provided the acute and convalescent COVID-19 samples. From T cells, B-cell-depleted T cells, or PBMCs came the material, which was cDNA or gDNA.

Assay used: immunoSEQ multiplex PCR; TCRdb lists only in-frame clones, some missing. The data hold about 160,000 clones, with approximately 82% observed a single time. J was trimmed by 5 bases and V by 5 bases; bases with no gene match: 5. Germline lookup yields CDR1 LNHDA and CDR2 SQIVND (reference sequence). The CDR3 runs to 15 residues. This clone showed up just a few times. This receptor was obtained from a woman older than 75 with acute or convalescent COVID-19. The specimen was peripheral blood. This chain links TRBV19 with TRBJ2-5; 13 bases map to TRBD2. CDR3 in amino acids: CASSAQTSGRETQYF. The CDR3 DNA sequence: TGTGCCAGTAGTGCGCAGACTAGCGGGAGGGAGACCCAGTACTTC.